The rows below give T cell receptor beta chains drawn from one sample of a study of neoadjuvant anti-PD-1 for oral cavity cancer. TCRdb's table, derived via immunoSEQ multiplex PCR, lists solely in-frame clones and lacks some. The profile covers some 7,400 clones, with 48% appearing a single time and around 10% taken by the ten largest. This material consisted of tumor tissue, taken before nivolumab (anti-PD-1) treatment. These receptors all come from a person aged 35 to 85 with oral cavity squamous cell carcinoma. Each CDR3 is given with its conserved first and last residue. Each record gives: clone size, D gene, V gene, J gene, CDR3 protein, CDR3 DNA. The D gene is left open where the match is weak. Expanded clones get a size class; other rows say once, few or many, or leave the size out.

size: .
D: .
V: TRBV6-6
J: TRBJ2-1
CDR3: CASSYLRGGEQFF
DNA: TGTGCCAGCAGTTACCTAAGGGGGGGTGAGCAGTTCTTC

size: .
D: .
V: TRBV9
J: TRBJ1-2
CDR3: CASSVGAESNYGYTF
DNA: TGTGCCAGCAGCGTAGGGGCGGAATCTAACTATGGCTACACCTTC

size: few
D: TRBD1
V: TRBV19
J: TRBJ2-3
CDR3: CASSIRQGADTQYF
DNA: TGTGCCAGTAGTATTAGACAGGGGGCAGATACGCAGTATTTT

size: .
D: TRBD1
V: TRBV28
J: TRBJ2-7
CDR3: CASSPRDRGQHEQYF
DNA: TGTGCCAGCAGTCCCCGGGACAGGGGTCAACACGAGCAGTACTTC

size: .
D: .
V: TRBV5-1
J: TRBJ2-2
CDR3: CASSLERFANTGELFF
DNA: TGCGCCAGCAGCTTGGAACGGTTCGCGAACACCGGGGAGCTGTTTTTT

size: .
D: TRBD1
V: TRBV15
J: TRBJ1-2
CDR3: CATSRGQGSGDYGYTF
DNA: TGTGCCACCAGCAGAGGACAGGGAAGTGGAGACTATGGCTACACCTTC

size: .
D: .
V: TRBV20-1
J: TRBJ1-2
CDR3: CSASGGYGYTF
DNA: TGCAGTGCCTCGGGGGGCTATGGCTACACCTTC

size: few
D: TRBD1
V: TRBV6-5
J: TRBJ1-5
CDR3: CASRQGDQPQHF
DNA: TGTGCCAGCAGACAGGGGGATCAGCCCCAGCATTTT

size: .
D: .
V: TRBV29-1
J: TRBJ2-7
CDR3: CSVEWRGGSSYEQYF
DNA: TGCAGCGTTGAATGGAGGGGGGGGAGCTCCTACGAGCAGTACTTC

size: few
D: .
V: TRBV29-1
J: TRBJ1-2
CDR3: CSVGDPRRGYTF
DNA: TGCAGTGTCGGGGACCCTAGACGGGGCTACACCTTC